Presented here are 24 T cell receptor beta chains from one specimen sequenced in a study of Ad26.COV2.S vaccination and SARS-CoV-2 variants. Treatment meaning: 19 received Ad26.COV2.S at low or high dose, single or two shots; about 5 received placebo; per-sample allocation not given. At day 63 after the first vaccine or placebo injection, samples were drawn. Assay: immunoSEQ multiplex PCR; the TCRdb copy retains only in-frame clones and omits some. The sample holds 450,000 to 550,000 clones, approximately 92% seen once. The input for sequencing was peripheral blood, taken in a trial of Ad26.COV2.S vaccine versus placebo. The source is a person aged 18 to 59 who received the Ad26.COV2.S COVID-19 vaccine or a placebo.

CDR3 protein: CASSLLMGTDTQYF. The DNA for the CDR3 is TGCGCCAGCAGCCTATTGATGGGGACAGATACGCAGTATTTT. The chain links TRBV5-1 to TRBJ2-3, with no clear D. CDR3 length: 14 amino acids. Germline values: CDR1 SGHRS, CDR2 YFSETQ. The V and J ends lost 4 bases and 3 bases respectively, with 12 bases between them.

V is TRBV9 and J is TRBJ1-2; D is perhaps TRBD1 (6 bases). Germline-derived CDR1 and CDR2 are SGDLS and YYNGEE. V lost 0 bases, J lost 8 bases, and 17 bases lay in between. CDR3 length: 15 residues. The CDR3 sequence: CASSVDNREFRGYTF. The CDR3 DNA follows: TGTGCCAGCAGCGTAGATAACAGGGAGTTCCGGGGCTACACCTTC. Full variable domain (outside the CDR3, taken from reference TRBV9 and TRBJ1-2): DSGVTQTPKHLITATGQRVTLRCSPRSGDLSVYWYQQSLDQGLQFLIQYYNGEERAKGNILERFSAQQFPDLHSELNLSSLELGDSALYFCASSVDNREFRGYTFGSGTRLTVV.

V and J are TRBV5-1 and TRBJ2-5; D may be TRBD2 (6 bases). Germline V gene sequence: CDR1 SGHRS, CDR2 YFSETQ. Trimming shortened V by 5 bases and J by 1 base, and 12 bases separated the two germline ends. The CDR3 spans 14 residues. In DNA, the CDR3 is TGCGCCAGCAGTGTTGGGGGGTTCCAAGAGACCCAGTACTTC. The encoded protein is CASSVGGFQETQYF. Supplemented by reference TRBV5-1 and TRBJ2-5, the full variable domain reads KAGVTQTPRYLIKTRGQQVTLSCSPISGHRSVSWYQQTPGQGLQFLFEYFSETQRNKGNFPGRFSGRQFSNSRSEMNVSTLELGDSALYLCASSVGGFQETQYFGPGTRLLVL.

This clone came up once. The gene calls are TRBV19 and TRBJ1-5, with D hard to call. V shed 5 bases and J shed 0 bases, with 14 bases lying between them. The V gene's germline CDR1 is LNHDA and CDR2 SQIVND (reference sequence). The CDR3 spans 16 residues. The CDR3 DNA reads as TGTGCCAGTAGTCCCTATCTCGCCTATAGCAATCAGCCCCAGCATTTT. This encodes CASSPYLAYSNQPQHF.

J is TRBJ2-7 and V is TRBV5-1; 12 nucleotides align to TRBD2. This CDR3 has 14 residues. Germline-derived CDR1 and CDR2 are SGHRS and YFSETQ. Losses at the gene ends were 4 bases for V and 4 bases for J; bases not matched to a gene: 3. DNA for the CDR3: TGCGCCAGCAGCCGCGGACTAGCGGGATACGAGCAGTACGTC. Its protein product is CASSRGLAGYEQYV.

V gene TRBV4-3 combines with J gene TRBJ1-5; no reliable D call. The CDR3 is 15 amino acids. V was cut by 4 bases and J by 7 bases, with 17 bases left in between. From germline, CDR1 is LGHNA and CDR2 YSLEER. CDR3 nucleotide sequence: TGCGCCAGCAGCCTAACGGTGGGGTCTCGACAGCCCCAGCATTTT. Amino acids: CASSLTVGSRQPQHF.

The chain recombines TRBV3-1 (or the pseudogene TRBV3-2) with TRBJ2-7, with no clear D. Germline V lookup: CDR1 LGHDT, CDR2 YNNKEL (reference sequence). V lost 5 bases and J lost 1, with 12 bases in between. The CDR3 runs to 14 residues. The CDR3 DNA sequence: TGTGCCAGCAGCTCCCTGCTAGGGTCCTACGAGCAGTACTTC. Translation: CASSSLLGSYEQYF.

The rearrangement links TRBV19 to TRBJ2-1; 11 bases match TRBD2. The CDR3 has 14 amino acids. The J segment lost 9 bases and the V segment lost 7 bases, leaving 8 bases of the junction unmatched. The germline V gene encodes CDR1 LNHDA and CDR2 SQIVND (reference sequence). CDR3 nucleotides: TGTGCCAGTATCCCTAGCGGGGGGAATGTTGAGCAGTTCTTC. Translation: CASIPSGGNVEQFF.

The rearrangement joins TRBV5-6 to TRBJ1-2; D perhaps matches TRBD1 (5 bases). The CDR3 consists of 14 residues. Germline V CDR1 and CDR2: SGHDT, YYEEEE. V lost 4 bases, J lost 3 bases, and 13 bases lay in between. The CDR3 reads CASSPPGRDYGYTF. The CDR3 DNA sequence: TGTGCCAGCAGCCCACCGGGACGGGACTATGGCTACACCTTC.

The genes are TRBV7-6 and TRBJ2-2; no clear D. CDR1 and CDR2 (germline): SGHVS, FNYEAQ. The germline V and J ends were trimmed by 1 base and 6 bases, with 3 bases remaining between them. The CDR3 runs 12 residues. In DNA, the CDR3 is TGTGCCAGCAGCTTAGGTCCCGGGGAGCTGTTTTTT. Translated, it gives CASSLGPGELFF.

The chain links TRBV27 to TRBJ2-7, with 12 bases lining up with TRBD1. Germline CDR1 MNHEY, CDR2 SMNVEV (reference sequence). The CDR3 is made up of 16 amino acids. The J segment lost 5 bases and the V segment lost 7 bases, leaving 12 bases of the junction unmatched. The DNA for the CDR3 is TGTGCCAGCATTCAGGGACAGGGGGCGCCTTACCACGAGCAGTACGTC. This sequence encodes CASIQGQGAPYHEQYV.

The chain combines TRBV7-9 with TRBJ1-5; the D gene is possibly TRBD1 (6 bases). Germline CDR1 SEHNR, CDR2 FQNEAQ (reference sequence). Trimming shortened V by 5 bases and J by 8 bases, and 19 bases separated the two germline ends. The CDR3 has 15 residues. The CDR3 bases are TGTGCCAGCAGCCCCGGTGGGGTAGGGGGAGAGCCCCAGCATTTT. It codes for CASSPGGVGGEPQHF.

The rearrangement uses TRBV5-1 and TRBJ2-1, with D unresolved. CDR1 and CDR2 (germline): SGHRS, YFSETQ. V shed 1 base and J shed 0 bases, with 8 bases lying between them. CDR3 length: 15 amino acids. CDR3 nucleotide sequence: TGCGCCAGCAGCTTGAGCGAGAGCTCCTACAATGAGCAGTTCTTC. Translated, it gives CASSLSESSYNEQFF. The complete variable domain, with remaining parts taken from reference TRBV5-1 and TRBJ2-1, reads KAGVTQTPRYLIKTRGQQVTLSCSPISGHRSVSWYQQTPGQGLQFLFEYFSETQRNKGNFPGRFSGRQFSNSRSEMNVSTLELGDSALYLCASSLSESSYNEQFFGPGTRLTVL.

This chain joins TRBV5-1 and TRBJ1-4; possibly TRBD1 for D (6 bases). CDR1 is SGHRS, CDR2 YFSETQ, per germline. This CDR3 is built from 13 residues. V was shortened by 4 bases and J by 9 bases, with 13 bases between the two germline ends. This chain's CDR3 is CASSVLQGKKLFF. CDR3 coding DNA: TGCGCCAGCAGCGTGCTACAGGGCAAAAAACTGTTTTTT. Variable domain in full (rest from reference TRBV5-1 and TRBJ1-4): KAGVTQTPRYLIKTRGQQVTLSCSPISGHRSVSWYQQTPGQGLQFLFEYFSETQRNKGNFPGRFSGRQFSNSRSEMNVSTLELGDSALYLCASSVLQGKKLFFGSGTQLSVL.

This chain connects TRBV5-1 to TRBJ2-5, with 7 bases aligning to TRBD1. Germline V lookup: CDR1 SGHRS, CDR2 YFSETQ. The CDR3 is 16 residues long. Trimming took 4 bases from V and 6 from J; bases not matched to a gene: 15. DNA of the CDR3: TGCGCCAGCAGCGTAATGGAGAGACAGGGATGGAAGACCCAGTACTTC. The encoded protein is CASSVMERQGWKTQYF.

J is TRBJ1-1 and V is TRBV27; D ambiguous. V dropped 2 bases and J dropped 1 base, with 11 bases sitting between them. Germline-derived CDR1 and CDR2 are MNHEY and SMNVEV (reference sequence). The CDR3 runs to 15 residues. CDR3 nucleotide sequence: TGTGCCAGCAGTTTAAACAACAGAGAGAACACTGAAGCTTTCTTT. Residues: CASSLNNRENTEAFF.

The chain employs TRBV19 and TRBJ1-4, with a possible D match to TRBD1 (6 bases). The ends were cut back, 7 bases at V and 8 bases at J, with 20 bases in the middle. Germline-derived CDR1 and CDR2 are LNHDA and SQIVND (reference sequence). The CDR3 covers 15 residues. As DNA, the CDR3 is TGTGCCAGTACCCCCGGGGGGGCTGTAGGGGAAAAACTGTTTTTT. This translates into CASTPGGAVGEKLFF.

This clone appeared many times. The gene calls are TRBV4-2 and TRBJ2-5, with D maybe TRBD1 (5 bases). Trimming removed 0 bases at V and 1 base at J, with 9 bases between. CDR1 LGHNA and CDR2 YNFKEQ come from the germline V gene. This CDR3 contains 15 residues. The CDR3 loop is CASSQDGHTQETQYF. The CDR3 DNA sequence: TGTGCCAGCAGCCAAGATGGACACACCCAAGAGACCCAGTACTTC.

This clone has a single count. The chain carries TRBV2 and TRBJ1-3, with D maybe TRBD1 (5 bases). Germline V gives CDR1 SNHLY, CDR2 FYNNEI. The CDR3 is 14 amino acids. V was pared by 2 bases and J by 2 bases, with 7 bases between. CDR3 protein: CASSERGAGNTIYF. CDR3 coding DNA: TGTGCCAGCAGTGAACGAGGGGCTGGAAACACCATATATTTT.

The rearrangement links TRBV11-2 to TRBJ2-1; 7 bases align to TRBD2. The germline V gene has CDR1 SGHAT and CDR2 FQNNGV. The CDR3 spans 20 residues. The junction had 14 bases not matched to a gene; V was cut back by 0 bases and J by 0 bases. CDR3 sequence reads: CASSLDHLMGGGSSYNEQFF. The CDR3 DNA follows: TGTGCCAGCAGCTTAGATCACTTGATGGGAGGCGGGAGCTCCTACAATGAGCAGTTCTTC.

V and J are TRBV13 and TRBJ2-7; 7 positions match TRBD1. Germline CDR1 and CDR2: PRHDT and FYEKMQ (reference sequence). CDR3 size: 13 residues. After removal of 4 bases from V and 6 bases from J, the junction contained 6 bases not matched to a gene. The CDR3 loop reads CASSSRQGTEQYF. The CDR3 nucleotides are TGTGCCAGCAGCTCCCGACAGGGAACCGAGCAGTACTTC. Full variable domain (outside the CDR3, taken from reference TRBV13 and TRBJ2-7): AAGVIQSPRHLIKEKRETATLKCYPIPRHDTVYWYQQGPGQDPQFLISFYEKMQSDKGSIPDRFSAQQFSDYHSELNMSSLELGDSALYFCASSSRQGTEQYFGPGTRLTVT.

The V and J genes are TRBV7-2 and TRBJ2-5; 11 bases fit TRBD2. The germline CDR1 and CDR2 sequences are SGHTA and FQGNSA. There are 15 residues in the CDR3. V lost 3 bases, J lost 2 bases, and 2 bases stayed unmatched. Written as DNA, the CDR3 is TGTGCCAGCAGCTTCCGACTAGCGGGGCAAGAGACCCAGTACTTC. This translates into CASSFRLAGQETQYF.

This rearrangement joins TRBV5-6 to TRBJ2-3; 9 nucleotides align to TRBD2. J was trimmed by 4 bases and V by 0 bases; bases with no gene match: 3. This CDR3 comprises 15 residues. CDR1 is SGHDT and CDR2 is YYEEEE in the germline V gene. In DNA form, the CDR3 reads TGTGCCAGCAGCTTGGGGACTAGCGTCGCAGATACGCAGTATTTT. Amino acids: CASSLGTSVADTQYF.

The genes are TRBV5-1 and TRBJ1-3; perhaps TRBD1 as D (5 bases). Per the germline V gene, CDR1 is SGHRS and CDR2 is YFSETQ. The CDR3 runs to 16 residues. V was cut by 1 base and J by 0 bases, with 11 bases left in between. The DNA for the CDR3 is TGCGCCAGCAGCTTGCAAACCGGGACCTCTGGAAACACCATATATTTT. It encodes CASSLQTGTSGNTIYF.